Presented here are 8 T cell receptor beta chains from one specimen sequenced in a study of OX40 agonist ivuxolimab in advanced cancers. Libraries were prepared by immunoSEQ multiplex PCR; TCRdb keeps only in-frame clonotypes and omits some of them. The profile shows about 20,000 clones, under 75% of them singletons. Sequencing used CD4+ or CD8+ T cells sorted from blood, obtained in a trial of the OX40 agonist ivuxolimab. The receptor set was obtained from an adult with an advanced solid tumor such as melanoma, head and neck, liver or kidney cancer.

The chain combines TRBV11-3 with TRBJ2-1; 10 nucleotides line up with TRBD2. The CDR3 is made up of 18 amino acids. Germline assignment: CDR1 SGHNT and CDR2 YENEEA. The ends lost 0 bases at V and 5 bases at J; junction bases unmatched: 10. CDR3 DNA sequence: TGTGCCAGCAGCTTAGAGGGCACTAGCGGGGTCACCGACAATGAGCAGTTCTTC. Encoded protein: CASSLEGTSGVTDNEQFF.

The rearrangement joins TRBV10-3 to TRBJ1-2; D uncertain. Trimming took off 2 bases at V and 0 bases at J, with 10 bases between the two ends. Germline V CDR1 and CDR2: ENHRY, SYGVKD. The CDR3 runs to 15 residues. CDR3 in amino acids: CAISEPDITNYGYTF. The CDR3 DNA follows: TGTGCCATCAGTGAGCCCGACATCACTAACTATGGCTACACCTTC.

By its share, this clone is medium-sized. The chain links TRBV6-5 to TRBJ2-7, with TRBD1 matching over 7 bases. Germline loops: CDR1 MNHEY, CDR2 SVGAGI. The length of the CDR3 is 13 residues. With 7 bases clipped from V and 3 bases from J, the junction kept 6 bases outside the gene matches. CDR3 sequence (DNA): TGTGCCAGCACTTGGACAGGCCACTACGAGCAGTACTTC. Its protein product is CASTWTGHYEQYF.

The chain joins TRBV29-1 to TRBJ2-7, with D possibly being TRBD1 (6 bases). The V gene's germline CDR1 is SQVTM and CDR2 ANQGSEA. This CDR3 is 11 amino acids long. V dropped 4 bases and J dropped 4 bases, with 8 bases sitting between them. The DNA of the CDR3 is TGCAGCGTTGGGGGGCGATACGAGCAGTACTTC. Translated, it gives CSVGGRYEQYF.

As concerns this clone: One end of the junction does not line up with germline, which may come from a read error. The chain joins TRBV6-1 to TRBJ2-7; 7 nucleotides agree with TRBD2. Looked up from germline, CDR1 is MNHNS and CDR2 is SASEGT. The CDR3 has 14 residues. The CDR3 DNA follows: TGTGCCATCAGTGATGCGGGGGAGACCTACGAGCAGTACTTC. Its protein is CAISDAGETYEQYF.

This clone was detected a few times. The CDR3: CASSLEGDSYEQYF. The CDR3 DNA follows: TGTGCCAGCAGCTTGGAAGGGGACTCCTACGAGCAGTACTTC. The chain employs TRBV5-8 and TRBJ2-7; possibly TRBD1 for D (5 bases). V gave up 0 bases and J gave up 0 bases, with 7 bases separating them. The CDR3 covers 14 residues. The germline V gene has CDR1 SGHTS and CDR2 YDEGEE.

This chain uses TRBV4-3 with TRBJ2-7, with 7 bases aligning to TRBD1. CDR1 is LGHNA, CDR2 YSLEER, per germline. This CDR3 spans 15 amino acids. V lost 1 base and J lost 4; bases outside the gene matches: 7. Written as DNA, the CDR3 is TGCGCCAGCAGCCAAGGGACAGGATCGGGTTACGAGCAGTACTTC. Its protein product is CASSQGTGSGYEQYF.

The chain carries TRBV9 and TRBJ2-1; TRBD2 is a possible D gene (7 bases). The V gene's germline CDR1 is SGDLS and CDR2 YYNGEE. Between the trimmed V and J ends, which lost 0 bases and 6 bases, there was a span of 10 bases. The CDR3 runs 14 residues. The CDR3 nucleotides read TGTGCCAGCAGCGTAGCGGGGGGCTTCAATGAGCAGTTCTTC. Its translation is CASSVAGGFNEQFF.